A selection of T cell receptor beta chains follows, all from one sample in a study of blood T cell repertoires in COVID-19. TCRdb keeps only in-frame clones here, not all; method: immunoSEQ multiplex PCR. The table includes about 130,000 clones, approximately 90% detected once. Sequencing input: PBMCs or T cells enriched from blood (not recorded which). The source of these receptors is a man aged 50 to 59 who had recovered from COVID-19. Both conserved end residues are part of each CDR3. Fields, in order: J gene, D gene, V gene, clone size, CDR3 DNA, CDR3 protein. A D gene is named only where the DNA matches it firmly. The size entry is marked missing in some rows and otherwise reads once, few, many or a size class.

j_gene: TRBJ2-7
d_gene: TRBD1
v_gene: TRBV9
abundance: -
CDR3nt: TGTGCCAGCAGCCCTCAAACCGGACAGGGGGCGCTCTACGAGCAGTACTTC
CDR3aa: CASSPQTGQGALYEQYF

j_gene: TRBJ1-1
d_gene: -
v_gene: TRBV7-3
abundance: -
CDR3nt: TGTGCCAGCAGCTTACCGGGAAACACTGAAGCTTTCTTT
CDR3aa: CASSLPGNTEAFF

j_gene: TRBJ2-4
d_gene: -
v_gene: TRBV6-2/TRBV6-3
abundance: once
CDR3nt: TGTGCCAGCAGCTATAGTGGGAGTTCCAAAAACATTCAGTACTTC
CDR3aa: CASSYSGSSKNIQYF

j_gene: TRBJ2-5
d_gene: -
v_gene: TRBV28
abundance: -
CDR3nt: TGTGCCAGCAGCCTTTACGGGGGAAATCAAGAGACCCAGTACTTC
CDR3aa: CASSLYGGNQETQYF

j_gene: TRBJ2-1
d_gene: -
v_gene: TRBV6-2/TRBV6-3
abundance: once
CDR3nt: TGTGCCAGCAGTCCCCCCGGGGGTGAGCAGTTCTTC
CDR3aa: CASSPPGGEQFF

j_gene: TRBJ2-5
d_gene: -
v_gene: TRBV3-1/TRBV3-2
abundance: -
CDR3nt: TGTGCCAGCAGCCAACGTACTACCTCGGTGGCCCAGTACTTC
CDR3aa: CASSQRTTSVAQYF

j_gene: TRBJ2-4
d_gene: TRBD2
v_gene: TRBV2
abundance: -
CDR3nt: TGTGCCAGCAGTGAATTTGTGGGACTAGCGGGGTTCCTAGCCAAAAACATTCAGTACTTC
CDR3aa: CASSEFVGLAGFLAKNIQYF

j_gene: TRBJ2-1
d_gene: -
v_gene: TRBV18
abundance: -
CDR3nt: TGTGCCAGCTCATTCAGCGCGATCAATGAGCAGTTCTTC
CDR3aa: CASSFSAINEQFF

j_gene: TRBJ1-1
d_gene: -
v_gene: TRBV5-1
abundance: -
CDR3nt: TGCGCCAGCAGCCTGGGGGAGGTTTTTAACACTGAAGCTTTCTTT
CDR3aa: CASSLGEVFNTEAFF

j_gene: TRBJ2-1
d_gene: -
v_gene: TRBV7-6
abundance: -
CDR3nt: TGTGCCAGCAGCTTAATGGCAGGATCCTACAATGAGCAGTTCTTC
CDR3aa: CASSLMAGSYNEQFF

j_gene: TRBJ1-2
d_gene: TRBD1
v_gene: TRBV18
abundance: -
CDR3nt: TGTGCCAGCTCACCCCAGTGGGACAGGGGGCGCGACGGCTACACCTTC
CDR3aa: CASSPQWDRGRDGYTF

j_gene: TRBJ1-6
d_gene: -
v_gene: TRBV7-6
abundance: -
CDR3nt: TGTGCCAGCAGCTTATCAGGGGCCCAAAATTCACCCCTCCACTTT
CDR3aa: CASSLSGAQNSPLHF

j_gene: TRBJ2-5
d_gene: -
v_gene: TRBV2
abundance: -
CDR3nt: TGTGCCAGCAGAAGACAAAAACAAGAGACCCAGTACTTC
CDR3aa: CASRRQKQETQYF

j_gene: TRBJ2-1
d_gene: TRBD2
v_gene: TRBV5-1
abundance: -
CDR3nt: TGCGCCAGCAGCCCCACAGCGGGGGGGCAGACGAATGAGCAGTTCTTC
CDR3aa: CASSPTAGGQTNEQFF

j_gene: TRBJ1-2
d_gene: -
v_gene: TRBV28
abundance: few
CDR3nt: TGTGCCAGCAGTTCCCCCACAGTCTATGGCTACACCTTC
CDR3aa: CASSSPTVYGYTF

j_gene: TRBJ1-1
d_gene: TRBD1
v_gene: TRBV28
abundance: -
CDR3nt: TGTGCCAGCAAACACCCAAACGACAGGGGCGGGGAAGCTTTCTTT
CDR3aa: CASKHPNDRGGEAFF

j_gene: TRBJ2-1
d_gene: TRBD2
v_gene: TRBV24-1
abundance: -
CDR3nt: TGTGCCACCAGTGAGCCAGTGGGACTAGCGGGGGGGAATGAGCAGTTCTTC
CDR3aa: CATSEPVGLAGGNEQFF

j_gene: TRBJ2-2
d_gene: TRBD1
v_gene: TRBV24-1
abundance: -
CDR3nt: TGTGCCACCAGTGGAACAGGGGGTACCGGGGAGCTGTTTTTT
CDR3aa: CATSGTGGTGELFF

j_gene: TRBJ1-5
d_gene: -
v_gene: TRBV5-5
abundance: -
CDR3nt: TGTGCCAGCAGCTTGGACGGTCATAGCAATCAGCCCCAGCATTTT
CDR3aa: CASSLDGHSNQPQHF

j_gene: TRBJ2-3
d_gene: -
v_gene: TRBV27
abundance: few
CDR3nt: TGTGCCAGCAGTTCAAGGGACTCCACAGATACGCAGTATTTT
CDR3aa: CASSSRDSTDTQYF

j_gene: TRBJ1-2
d_gene: -
v_gene: TRBV7-2
abundance: -
CDR3nt: TGTGCCAGCAGCTTAGTGGCAGGGGATGACTATGGCTACACCTTC
CDR3aa: CASSLVAGDDYGYTF

j_gene: TRBJ1-1
d_gene: TRBD1
v_gene: TRBV5-1
abundance: -
CDR3nt: TGCGCCAGCAGCTTAGGACAGGGGGAAGCTTTCTTT
CDR3aa: CASSLGQGEAFF

j_gene: TRBJ1-1
d_gene: TRBD1
v_gene: TRBV19
abundance: -
CDR3nt: TGTGCCAGTGGAGAGGGGGCCTGGACTGAAGCTTTCTTT
CDR3aa: CASGEGAWTEAFF

j_gene: TRBJ2-1
d_gene: TRBD2
v_gene: TRBV7-2
abundance: -
CDR3nt: TGTGCCAGCAGCGCACCGGGACTAGCGGCATTTAGCTCCTACAATGAGCAGTTCTTC
CDR3aa: CASSAPGLAAFSSYNEQFF

j_gene: TRBJ1-1
d_gene: -
v_gene: TRBV7-3
abundance: medium-sized
CDR3nt: TGTGCCAGCAGCCCCGGGGGGGGTGGCACTGAAGCTTTCTTT
CDR3aa: CASSPGGGGTEAFF

j_gene: TRBJ1-1
d_gene: -
v_gene: TRBV21-1
abundance: -
CDR3nt: TGTGCCAGCAGCACACTCCCGGACACCCTCTGTACTGAAGCTTTCTTT
CDR3aa: CASSTLPDTLCTEAFF

j_gene: TRBJ1-2
d_gene: TRBD1
v_gene: TRBV4-1
abundance: -
CDR3nt: TGCGCCAGCAGCCAAGACCAGGGGGCTTTTTATGGCTACACCTTC
CDR3aa: CASSQDQGAFYGYTF

j_gene: TRBJ1-5
d_gene: TRBD1
v_gene: TRBV28
abundance: -
CDR3nt: TGTGCCAGCAGTGACTGGGACAGGGGGATAAATCAGCCCCAGCATTTT
CDR3aa: CASSDWDRGINQPQHF

j_gene: TRBJ1-2
d_gene: TRBD1
v_gene: TRBV2
abundance: -
CDR3nt: TGTGCCAGCAGTGACTGGAGTGGGGCAGGGGGAAGTTATGGCTACACCTTC
CDR3aa: CASSDWSGAGGSYGYTF

j_gene: TRBJ2-7
d_gene: -
v_gene: TRBV5-5
abundance: -
CDR3nt: TGTGCCAGCAGCTTCCCAGGGGCCTACGAGCAGTACTTC
CDR3aa: CASSFPGAYEQYF

j_gene: TRBJ1-5
d_gene: -
v_gene: TRBV19
abundance: -
CDR3nt: TGTGCCAGTAAGCGGGCAGAATATAGCAATCAGCCCCAGCATTTT
CDR3aa: CASKRAEYSNQPQHF

j_gene: TRBJ2-1
d_gene: -
v_gene: TRBV7-8
abundance: -
CDR3nt: TGTGCCAGCAGCTTAGCCAGGGCCAATGAGCAGTTCTTC
CDR3aa: CASSLARANEQFF

j_gene: TRBJ2-2
d_gene: -
v_gene: TRBV7-8
abundance: few
CDR3nt: TGTGCCAGCAGCTTAACTCATCCCGGGTCCGGGGAGCTGTTTTTT
CDR3aa: CASSLTHPGSGELFF

j_gene: TRBJ2-5
d_gene: -
v_gene: TRBV7-2
abundance: -
CDR3nt: TGTGCCAGCAGCTTAGCCAGACGGGGAAGAGAGACCCAGTACTTC
CDR3aa: CASSLARRGRETQYF

j_gene: TRBJ2-2
d_gene: -
v_gene: TRBV18
abundance: -
CDR3nt: TGTGCCAGCTCACCCACTGCGTCGAACACCGGGGAGCTGTTTTTT
CDR3aa: CASSPTASNTGELFF

j_gene: TRBJ1-2
d_gene: TRBD1
v_gene: TRBV6-5
abundance: -
CDR3nt: TGTGCCAGCAGTTACTCGCGGACAGGGGAGGTCTATGGCTACACCTTC
CDR3aa: CASSYSRTGEVYGYTF

j_gene: TRBJ2-7
d_gene: TRBD1
v_gene: TRBV5-1
abundance: -
CDR3nt: TGCGCCAGCAGCTGGGGGACAGACTCCTACGAGCAGTACTTC
CDR3aa: CASSWGTDSYEQYF

j_gene: TRBJ1-6
d_gene: -
v_gene: TRBV6-5
abundance: -
CDR3nt: TGTGCCAGCAGTTATTGGAGCCACTCCTATAATTCACCCCTCCACTTT
CDR3aa: CASSYWSHSYNSPLHF

j_gene: TRBJ1-1
d_gene: -
v_gene: TRBV7-2
abundance: once
CDR3nt: TGTGCCAGCGCGGAGGGTTTGGGCACTGAAGCTTTCTTT
CDR3aa: CASAEGLGTEAFF